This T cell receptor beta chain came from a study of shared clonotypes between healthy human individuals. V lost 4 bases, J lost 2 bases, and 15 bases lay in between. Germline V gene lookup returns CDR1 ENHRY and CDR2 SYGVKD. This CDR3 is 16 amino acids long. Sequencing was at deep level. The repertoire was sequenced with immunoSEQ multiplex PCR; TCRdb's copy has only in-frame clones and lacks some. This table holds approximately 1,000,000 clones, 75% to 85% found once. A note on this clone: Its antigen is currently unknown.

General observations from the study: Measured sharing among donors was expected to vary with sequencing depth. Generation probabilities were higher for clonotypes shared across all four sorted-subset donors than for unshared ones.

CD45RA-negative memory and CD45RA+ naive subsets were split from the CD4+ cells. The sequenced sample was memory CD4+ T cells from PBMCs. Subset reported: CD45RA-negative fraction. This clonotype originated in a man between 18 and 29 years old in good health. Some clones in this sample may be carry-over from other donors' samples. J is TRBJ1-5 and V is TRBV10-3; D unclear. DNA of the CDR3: TGTGCCATCAGTGGGGGAGGTGCTGGGGGCAATCAGCCCCAGCATTTT. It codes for CAISGGGAGGNQPQHF.